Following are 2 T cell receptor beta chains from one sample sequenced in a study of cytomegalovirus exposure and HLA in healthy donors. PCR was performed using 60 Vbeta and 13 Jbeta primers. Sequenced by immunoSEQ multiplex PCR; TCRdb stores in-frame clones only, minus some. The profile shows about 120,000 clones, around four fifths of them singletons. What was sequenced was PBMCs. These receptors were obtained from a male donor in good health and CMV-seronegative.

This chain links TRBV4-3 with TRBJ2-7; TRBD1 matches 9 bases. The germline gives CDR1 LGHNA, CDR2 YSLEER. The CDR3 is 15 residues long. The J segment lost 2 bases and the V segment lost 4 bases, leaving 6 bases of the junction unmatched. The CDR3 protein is CASSLWGQGTYEQYF. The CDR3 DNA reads TGCGCCAGCAGCCTCTGGGGACAGGGAACCTACGAGCAGTACTTC.

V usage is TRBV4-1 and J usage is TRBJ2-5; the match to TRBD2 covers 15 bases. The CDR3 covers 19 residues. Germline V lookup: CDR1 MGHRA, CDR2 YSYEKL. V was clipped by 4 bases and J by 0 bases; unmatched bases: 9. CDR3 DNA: TGCGCCAGCAGCCTTTATTTCGGGACTAGCGGGGGGTACCAAGAGACCCAGTACTTC. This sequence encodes CASSLYFGTSGGYQETQYF.